What follows are 19 T cell receptor beta chains derived from one specimen sequenced in a study of T cell responses to AZD1222 COVID-19 vaccine. Data came from immunoSEQ multiplex PCR; TCRdb stores just in-frame clones and leaves some out. The sample lists under 35,000 clones; about 88% were seen once. The input for sequencing was peripheral blood, taken on day 0 of AZD1222 vaccination. Receptor source: an adult in good health.

This rearrangement joins TRBV6-4 to TRBJ2-2; D remains unclear. This CDR3 has 13 residues. CDR1 and CDR2 from the germline V gene are MRHNA and SNTAGT. V lost 5 bases to trimming and J lost 0 bases, with 4 bases between them. CDR3 in amino acids: CASSPSNTGELFF. The CDR3 coding sequence is TGTGCCAGCAGTCCGTCGAACACCGGGGAGCTGTTTTTT.

This clone was observed a single time. This chain connects TRBV7-3 to TRBJ2-1; TRBD2 matches 7 bases. CDR3 length: 13 residues. Germline CDR1 is SGHTA and CDR2 is FQGTGA. V was pared by 5 bases and J by 9 bases, with 7 bases of the junction left unmatched. Written as DNA, the CDR3 is TGTGCCAGCAGCAGGGCGGGGGTAGCTGAGCAGTTCTTC. As protein: CASSRAGVAEQFF.

This rearrangement joins TRBV6-5 to TRBJ1-2, with D tentatively TRBD1 (5 bases). The CDR3 is 13 residues long. V lost 2 bases to trimming and J lost 5 bases, with 9 bases between them. Looked up from germline, CDR1 is MNHEY and CDR2 is SVGAGI. Written as DNA, the CDR3 is TGTGCCAGCAGTTACGCCGGGGGGTATGGCTACACCTTC. It codes for CASSYAGGYGYTF.

The V gene is TRBV30, the J gene TRBJ1-1; possible D gene TRBD1, 6 bases. This CDR3 has 14 amino acids. CDR1 and CDR2 (germline): GTSNPN, SVGIG (reference sequence). V shed 3 bases and J shed 3 bases, with 14 bases lying between them. CDR3 sequence: CAWSREGGYTEAFF. The CDR3 nucleotides are TGTGCCTGGAGCAGGGAAGGGGGTTACACTGAAGCTTTCTTT.

The chain employs TRBV7-2 and TRBJ1-2; weak D call: TRBD1 (5 bases). Trimming removed 0 bases from V and 3 bases from J, with 8 bases in between. The length of the CDR3 is 14 residues. Germline CDR1 SGHTA, CDR2 FQGNSA. The CDR3 loop is CASSLAGTDYGYTF. The CDR3, as DNA: TGTGCCAGCAGCTTAGCGGGGACGGACTATGGCTACACCTTC.

The table lists this clone with a count of one. V and J are TRBV19 and TRBJ1-1; D not resolved. Looked up from germline, CDR1 is LNHDA and CDR2 is SQIVND (reference sequence). This CDR3 region has 12 residues. Trimming stripped 1 base from V and 1 base from J, with 1 base between. DNA of the CDR3: TGTGCCAGTAGTATAGGGAACACTGAAGCTTTCTTT. This codes for CASSIGNTEAFF.

V usage is TRBV29-1 and J usage is TRBJ1-1; 12 bases match TRBD1. The junction had 19 bases not matched to a gene; V was cut back by 7 bases and J by 4 bases. This CDR3 has 18 residues. Germline V lookup: CDR1 SQVTM, CDR2 ANQGSEA. The CDR3 nucleotides read TGCAGCGCGGTCTTCCGGGACAGGGGGCCGGTGATCGGCACTGAAGCTTTCTTT. It yields the protein CSAVFRDRGPVIGTEAFF.

The gene calls are TRBV4-1 and TRBJ2-7, with 9 bases lining up with TRBD1. The CDR3 has 15 amino acids. V lost 0 bases to trimming and J lost 1 base; unmatched junction nucleotides: 1. Per the germline V gene, CDR1 is MGHRA and CDR2 is YSYEKL. The CDR3 coding sequence is TGCGCCAGCAGCCAAGAGGGGACAGGGTCCTACGAGCAGTACTTC. It codes for CASSQEGTGSYEQYF.

This chain links TRBV6-4 with TRBJ2-3; the D gene is possibly TRBD1 (6 bases). Germline V gene data show CDR1 as MRHNA and CDR2 as SNTAGT. The CDR3 consists of 14 residues. Trimming took 6 bases from V and 4 from J, leaving 14 bases between them. The CDR3 spells CASSQGGSADTQYF. DNA of the CDR3: TGTGCCAGCAGCCAAGGGGGATCGGCAGATACGCAGTATTTT.

The chain recombines TRBV5-1 with TRBJ2-7; 8 bases line up with TRBD1. J lost 2 bases, V lost 4 bases, and 8 bases had no gene match. Germline CDR1 reads SGHRS; CDR2 reads YFSETQ. The CDR3 has 15 residues. CDR3 in amino acids: CASSPGQGDTYEQYF. As DNA, the CDR3 is TGCGCCAGCAGCCCCGGACAGGGCGATACCTACGAGCAGTACTTC. The whole variable domain, remainder taken from reference TRBV5-1 and TRBJ2-7, is KAGVTQTPRYLIKTRGQQVTLSCSPISGHRSVSWYQQTPGQGLQFLFEYFSETQRNKGNFPGRFSGRQFSNSRSEMNVSTLELGDSALYLCASSPGQGDTYEQYFGPGTRLTVT.

V gene TRBV29-1 combines with J gene TRBJ2-5; weak D call: TRBD2 (6 bases). This CDR3 contains 15 residues. Germline-derived CDR1 and CDR2 are SQVTM and ANQGSEA. V lost 6 bases, J lost 2 bases, and 19 bases lay in between. The CDR3 DNA sequence: TGCAGCGTGCTCAGCTCTAGCGCAAGTCAAGAGACCCAGTACTTC. It encodes CSVLSSSASQETQYF.

This sequence joins TRBV9 and TRBJ2-2, with D unclear. Deletions cut 2 bases from V and 4 bases from J, with 6 bases between. Germline V gene sequence: CDR1 SGDLS, CDR2 YYNGEE. This CDR3 spans 13 amino acids. The CDR3: CASSVFSTGELFF. The CDR3 DNA reads as TGTGCCAGCAGCGTGTTTTCCACCGGGGAGCTGTTTTTT.

The V and J genes are TRBV5-5 and TRBJ1-5; the D is unclear. V gave up 3 bases and J gave up 2 bases, with 6 bases separating them. Germline V gene sequence: CDR1 SGHKS, CDR2 YYEKEE (reference sequence). There are 13 residues in the CDR3. CDR3 nucleotide sequence: TGTGCCAGCAGCTCCTCGGGCAATCAGCCCCAGCATTTT. It encodes CASSSSGNQPQHF.

The table lists this clone with a count of one. This chain links TRBV6-5 with TRBJ2-7, with a tentative D call TRBD1 (8 bases). Trimming removed 5 bases from V and 6 bases from J, with 20 bases in between. Germline V gives CDR1 MNHEY, CDR2 SVGAGI. This CDR3 contains 15 residues. Here the CDR3 reads CASSINRGGNGEQYF. The CDR3, as DNA: TGTGCCAGCAGTATAAACAGGGGGGGAAATGGCGAGCAGTACTTC.

This chain connects TRBV28 to TRBJ1-5, with D possibly matching TRBD1 (5 bases). The CDR3 is 18 residues long. CDR1 is MDHEN and CDR2 is SYDVKM in the germline V gene. V was pared by 5 bases and J by 2 bases, with 22 bases between. The CDR3 here is CASSPGAGGGWGNQPQHF. The DNA for the CDR3 is TGTGCCAGCAGTCCCGGGGCAGGAGGTGGGTGGGGCAATCAGCCCCAGCATTTT. The variable domain in full, with the rest retrieved from reference TRBV28 and TRBJ1-5, is DVKVTQSSRYLVKRTGEKVFLECVQDMDHENMFWYRQDPGLGLRLIYFSYDVKMKEKGDIPEGYSVSREKKERFSLILESASTNQTSMYLCASSPGAGGGWGNQPQHFGDGTRLSIL.

The chain recombines TRBV28 with TRBJ2-1; TRBD1 matches at 7 bases. V was pared by 5 bases and J by 3 bases, with 10 bases of the junction left unmatched. Germline V gene sequence: CDR1 MDHEN, CDR2 SYDVKM. This CDR3 contains 16 residues. The CDR3 region is CASSLEWDRDYNEQFF. CDR3 coding DNA: TGTGCCAGCAGTCTGGAGTGGGACAGAGACTACAATGAGCAGTTCTTC.

The rearrangement joins TRBV7-2 to TRBJ1-5; D is uncertain. The germline CDR1 and CDR2 sequences are SGHTA and FQGNSA. V lost 3 bases and J 2 bases, leaving 8 bases between the germline ends. This CDR3 spans 14 amino acids. CDR3 in DNA: TGTGCCAGCAGCTTGATGGAGGGCAATCAGCCCCAGCATTTT. This sequence encodes CASSLMEGNQPQHF. Based on the CDR3 plus reference TRBV7-2 and TRBJ1-5, the full variable domain is GAGVSQSPSNKVTEKGKDVELRCDPISGHTALYWYRQSLGQGLEFLIYFQGNSAPDKSGLPSDRFSAERTGGSVSTLTIQRTQQEDSAVYLCASSLMEGNQPQHFGDGTRLSIL.

This clone was detected once. The chain links TRBV4-2 to TRBJ2-1; D uncertain. This CDR3 comprises 16 residues. From germline, CDR1 is LGHNA and CDR2 YNFKEQ. Trimming took 1 base from V and 7 from J, leaving 17 bases between them. The CDR3 DNA sequence: TGTGCCAGCAGCCAAGCAACATCGGGCTTTTTAAATGAGCAGTTCTTC. This sequence encodes CASSQATSGFLNEQFF.

The chain links TRBV19 to TRBJ1-4, with TRBD1 matching 7 bases. CDR3 length equals 14 residues. Unmatched junction bases numbered 4, after V lost 7 bases and J lost 2 bases. Per germline, CDR1 LNHDA and CDR2 SQIVND (reference sequence). The CDR3 DNA reads as TGTGCCAGTAAAAGGGGGCAGACTAATGAAAAACTGTTTTTT. The encoded protein is CASKRGQTNEKLFF.